Following are 7 T cell receptor beta chains from one sample sequenced in a study of blood T cell repertoires in COVID-19. Assay: immunoSEQ multiplex PCR; the TCRdb copy retains only in-frame clones and omits some. Of hundreds of thousands of clones detected, approximately 91% appear once; the ten largest clones hold about 6%. The sequenced sample was peripheral blood. The origin of the receptors is a man in his 60s who had recovered from COVID-19.

The V call is TRBV7-9, the J call TRBJ1-4, with 7 bases fitting TRBD1. This CDR3 is 15 amino acids long. V trimming: 2 bases; J trimming: 5 bases; junction bases outside the gene matches: 5. Germline CDR1 is SEHNR and CDR2 is FQNEAQ (reference sequence). The CDR3 DNA follows: TGTGCCAGCAGCTTACCGGACAGGAAAAATGAAAAACTGTTTTTT. It is translated as CASSLPDRKNEKLFF.

The chain links TRBV9 to TRBJ2-1; 10 bases match TRBD2. Germline lookup yields CDR1 SGDLS and CDR2 YYNGEE. There are 15 residues in the CDR3. J was trimmed by 2 bases and V by 3 bases; bases with no gene match: 2. The CDR3 is CASSGGTSAYNEQFF. CDR3 DNA sequence: TGTGCCAGCAGCGGGGGGACTAGCGCCTACAATGAGCAGTTCTTC. Full variable domain (rest looked up from reference TRBV9 and TRBJ2-1): DSGVTQTPKHLITATGQRVTLRCSPRSGDLSVYWYQQSLDQGLQFLIQYYNGEERAKGNILERFSAQQFPDLHSELNLSSLELGDSALYFCASSGGTSAYNEQFFGPGTRLTVL.

V is TRBV5-1 and J is TRBJ1-6, with D unresolved. V was cut by 0 bases and J by 0 bases, with 10 bases left in between. The CDR3 extends over 17 amino acids. Germline CDR1 and CDR2: SGHRS and YFSETQ. The CDR3 DNA is TGCGCCAGCAGCTTGGAACCCGCCAGCTCCTATAATTCACCCCTCCACTTT. Amino acids: CASSLEPASSYNSPLHF.

The table lists this clone with a count of one. This chain uses TRBV5-1 with TRBJ1-5, with a weak D call TRBD1 (6 bases). Germline CDR1 SGHRS, CDR2 YFSETQ. CDR3 length: 14 residues. Deletions cut 0 bases from V and 7 bases from J, with 11 bases between. The CDR3 here is CASSLGPGVQPQHF. The CDR3 nucleotides read TGCGCCAGCAGCTTGGGGCCAGGGGTCCAGCCCCAGCATTTT.

This chain uses TRBV28 with TRBJ2-7; the D gene is possibly TRBD1 (6 bases). Trimming took off 5 bases at V and 2 bases at J, with 19 bases between the two ends. The CDR3 consists of 16 residues. Looked up from germline, CDR1 is MDHEN and CDR2 is SYDVKM. CDR3 DNA: TGTGCCAGCAGTCTCTTTAGGTTAGGGGGTACCTACGAGCAGTACTTC. Translation gives CASSLFRLGGTYEQYF.

The chain carries TRBV9 and TRBJ1-3; D is perhaps TRBD1 (6 bases). CDR1 is SGDLS, CDR2 YYNGEE, per germline. CDR3 length: 16 amino acids. V lost 3 bases and J lost 2, with 15 bases in between. The DNA for the CDR3 is TGTGCCAGCAGCGCAGGGGCTAGCAGGGCTGGAAACACCATATATTTT. This encodes CASSAGASRAGNTIYF.

V is TRBV25-1 and J is TRBJ1-1; perhaps TRBD1 as D (6 bases). CDR1 and CDR2 from the germline V gene are MGHDK and SYGVNS. Trimming took off 5 bases at V and 5 bases at J, with 18 bases between the two ends. This CDR3 contains 15 residues. The CDR3 coding sequence is TGTGCCAGCAGTCCCCTGGGGGGGGCCTTGACTGAAGCTTTCTTT. Residues: CASSPLGGALTEAFF.